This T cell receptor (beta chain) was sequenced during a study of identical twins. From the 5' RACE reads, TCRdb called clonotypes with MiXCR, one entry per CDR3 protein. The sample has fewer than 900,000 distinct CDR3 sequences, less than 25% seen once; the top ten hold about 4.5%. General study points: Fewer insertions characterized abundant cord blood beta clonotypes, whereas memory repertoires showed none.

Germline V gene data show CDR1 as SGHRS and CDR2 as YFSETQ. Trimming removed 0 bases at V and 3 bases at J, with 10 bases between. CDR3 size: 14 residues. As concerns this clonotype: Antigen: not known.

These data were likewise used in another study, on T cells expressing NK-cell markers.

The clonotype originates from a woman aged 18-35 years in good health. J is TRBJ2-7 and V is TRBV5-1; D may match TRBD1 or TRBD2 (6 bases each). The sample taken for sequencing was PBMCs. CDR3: CASSLEGGGYEQYF. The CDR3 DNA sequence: TGCGCCAGCAGCTTGGAGGGGGGTGGCTACGAGCAGTACTTC.